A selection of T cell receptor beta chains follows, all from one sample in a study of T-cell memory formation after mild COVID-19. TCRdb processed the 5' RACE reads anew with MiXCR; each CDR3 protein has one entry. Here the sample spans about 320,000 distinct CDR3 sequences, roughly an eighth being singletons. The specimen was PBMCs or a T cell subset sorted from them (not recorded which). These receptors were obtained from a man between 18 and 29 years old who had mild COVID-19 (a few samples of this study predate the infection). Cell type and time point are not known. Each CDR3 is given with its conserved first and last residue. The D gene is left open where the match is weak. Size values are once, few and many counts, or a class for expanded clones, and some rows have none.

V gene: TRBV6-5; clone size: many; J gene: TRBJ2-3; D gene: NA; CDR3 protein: CASSYVDTQYF; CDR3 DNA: TGTGCCAGCAGTTACGTAGATACGCAGTATTTT
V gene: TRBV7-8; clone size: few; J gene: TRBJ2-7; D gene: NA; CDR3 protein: CASSWTEAREQYF; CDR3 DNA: TGTGCCAGCAGCTGGACAGAGGCTAGGGAGCAGTACTTC
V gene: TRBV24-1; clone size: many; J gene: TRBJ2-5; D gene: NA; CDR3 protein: CATSDSRPGHETQYF; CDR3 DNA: TGTGCCACCAGTGACTCCAGACCCGGGCATGAGACCCAGTACTTC
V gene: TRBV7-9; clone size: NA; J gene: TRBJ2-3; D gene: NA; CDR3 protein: CASSIVPHYPDTQYF; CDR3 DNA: TGTGCCAGCAGCATAGTTCCCCATTACCCAGATACGCAGTATTTT
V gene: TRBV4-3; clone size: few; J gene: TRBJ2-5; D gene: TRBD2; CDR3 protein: CASSPRLAGALTQYF; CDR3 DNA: TGCGCCAGCAGCCCACGACTAGCGGGGGCGCTAACCCAGTACTTC
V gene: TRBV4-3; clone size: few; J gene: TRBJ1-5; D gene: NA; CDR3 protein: CASSQERRSNQPQHF; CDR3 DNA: TGCGCCAGCAGCCAAGAGAGACGGTCGAATCAGCCCCAGCATTTT
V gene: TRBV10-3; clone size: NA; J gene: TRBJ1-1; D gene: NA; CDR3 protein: CAISESSRTAHEAFF; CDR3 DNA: TGTGCCATCAGTGAGTCTTCCAGGACAGCACATGAAGCTTTCTTT
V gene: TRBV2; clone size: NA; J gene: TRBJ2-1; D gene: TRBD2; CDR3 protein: CASSPWTSGAGEQFF; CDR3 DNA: TGTGCCAGCAGTCCTTGGACTAGCGGGGCCGGTGAGCAGTTCTTC
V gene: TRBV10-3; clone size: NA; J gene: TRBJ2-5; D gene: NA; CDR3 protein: CAIKSQETQYF; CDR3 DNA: TGTGCCATCAAGTCTCAAGAGACCCAGTACTTC
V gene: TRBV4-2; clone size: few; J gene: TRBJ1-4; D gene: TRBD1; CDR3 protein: CASSQDSGQGALNEKLFF; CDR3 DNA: TGTGCCAGCAGCCAAGATTCGGGACAGGGGGCTCTGAATGAAAAACTGTTTTTT
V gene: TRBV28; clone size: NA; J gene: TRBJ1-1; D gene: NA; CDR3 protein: CASSQRGGANTEAFF; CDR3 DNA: TGTGCCAGCAGTCAGCGGGGAGGGGCAAACACTGAAGCTTTCTTT
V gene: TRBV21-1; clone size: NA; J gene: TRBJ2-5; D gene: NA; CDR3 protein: CASSKNVASGGRPRIF; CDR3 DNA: TGTGCCAGCAGCAAAAATGTGGCTAGCGGGGGGCGCCCTAGGATCTTC
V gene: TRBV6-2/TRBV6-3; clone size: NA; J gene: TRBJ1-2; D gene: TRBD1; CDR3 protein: CASSPDRAVGYTF; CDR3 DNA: TGTGCCAGCAGTCCGGACAGGGCGGTCGGCTACACCTTC
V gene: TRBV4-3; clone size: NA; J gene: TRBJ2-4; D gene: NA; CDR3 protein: CASSQVWGFQNIQYF; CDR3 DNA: TGCGCCAGCAGCCAAGTTTGGGGGTTCCAAAACATTCAGTACTTC
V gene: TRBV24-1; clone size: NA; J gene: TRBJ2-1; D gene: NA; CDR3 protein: CATSDYSIHEQFF; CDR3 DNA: TGTGCCACCAGTGACTACTCCATCCATGAGCAGTTCTTC
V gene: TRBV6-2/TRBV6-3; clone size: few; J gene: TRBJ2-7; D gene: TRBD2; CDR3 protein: CASSYDPSGGEYEQYF; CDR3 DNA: TGTGCCAGCAGTTACGATCCTAGCGGGGGAGAATACGAGCAGTACTTC
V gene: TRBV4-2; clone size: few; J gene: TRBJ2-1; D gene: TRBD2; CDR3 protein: CASSQDLWRGSGNEQFF; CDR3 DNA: TGTGCCAGCAGCCAAGATCTGTGGCGGGGGTCTGGGAATGAGCAGTTCTTC
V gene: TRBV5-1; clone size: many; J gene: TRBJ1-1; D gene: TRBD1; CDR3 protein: CASSPPRQGGTEAFF; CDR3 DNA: TGCGCCAGCAGCCCTCCGAGACAGGGAGGCACTGAAGCTTTCTTT